Sequencing of this T cell receptor (beta chain) was carried out in a study of beta chain features in type 1 diabetes. General observations from the study: For Type 1 diabetes patients, all four CD4+ subsets carried TCRB CDR3s that were moderately but significantly shorter. For cells with high TCR expression, cDNA sequencing could yield over-representation.

Of the isolated RNA, all was reverse transcribed, and so the sequenced material was expressed TCRB transcripts. Roughly 3.6 million reads were obtained on average from naive, central memory and regulatory T cell samples. The protocol was immunoSEQ multiplex PCR, while the TCRdb copy is restricted to in-frame clones and leaves out a portion. There are 350,000 to 400,000 clones in the sample; around 16% occur only once, and roughly 0.019% lies in the top ten. V shed 1 base and J shed 6 bases, with 10 bases lying between them. This CDR3 comprises 13 residues. Germline lookup yields CDR1 SGHRS and CDR2 YFSETQ. There are a few counts of this clone. Its specificity is unknown.

The source is a woman aged 18-35 years in good health. Specimen: naive CD4+ T cells from blood. The chain joins TRBV5-1 to TRBJ1-1; no definite D call. CDR3 residues: CASSLRPQAEAFF. In nucleotides, the CDR3 is TGCGCCAGCAGCTTGAGACCCCAGGCTGAAGCTTTCTTT.